The 15 T cell receptor beta chains below come from one sample, sequenced in a study of blood T cell repertoires in COVID-19. Generated by immunoSEQ multiplex PCR, the TCRdb table keeps only in-frame clones and is missing some. This sample yields about 67,000 clones, of which 70% to 85% are seen a single time; approximately 39% belongs to the top ten. The sample was peripheral blood. These receptor sequences come from a human donor in a cohort sampled during active COVID-19.

The chain employs TRBV9 and TRBJ1-4, with 9 bases identical to TRBD1. The trim removed 4 bases at V and 8 bases at J, leaving 9 bases unmatched. Germline V lookup: CDR1 SGDLS, CDR2 YYNGEE. This CDR3 has 15 residues. CDR3 DNA sequence: TGTGCCAGCAGCACCGAGGGACAGGGACGCGAAAAACTGTTTTTT. Protein product: CASSTEGQGREKLFF.

The DNA of the CDR3 is TGCGCCAGCAGCCAAGATGAGAGGACAGGGGGTTTAGTCTATGGCTACACCTTC. Protein product: CASSQDERTGGLVYGYTF. This rearrangement joins TRBV4-1 to TRBJ1-2, with 10 bases aligning to TRBD1. CDR3 length: 18 amino acids. Germline V gene sequence: CDR1 MGHRA, CDR2 YSYEKL. V shed 0 bases, J shed 4 bases, and the junction held 11 bases outside the gene matches.

This clone has just a few counts. V usage is TRBV7-7 and J usage is TRBJ2-5; D is perhaps TRBD2 (7 bases). Germline lookup yields CDR1 SSHAT and CDR2 FNYEAQ (reference sequence). The V end lost 5 bases, the J end lost 5 bases, and 18 bases lay between the germline ends. The CDR3 has 15 amino acids. The DNA of the CDR3 is TGTGCCAGCAGCCCCACTGGGGGGGGCAGGGAGACCCAGTACTTC. Protein: CASSPTGGGRETQYF.

This clone is a singleton in its sample. The J gene is TRBJ1-5, the V gene TRBV19, with D perhaps TRBD1 (5 bases). Between the trimmed V and J ends, which lost 4 bases and 1 base, there was a span of 11 bases. Germline V gives CDR1 LNHDA, CDR2 SQIVND (reference sequence). The length of the CDR3 is 15 residues. CDR3 sequence reads: CASSTGVWSNQPQHF. CDR3 DNA sequence: TGTGCCAGTAGTACGGGGGTATGGAGCAATCAGCCCCAGCATTTT.

This clone was detected only a few times. The J gene is TRBJ2-2, the V gene TRBV19; 12 bases line up with TRBD2. Trimming at V came to 5 bases and at J to 5 bases, leaving 3 bases not matched to a gene. The CDR3 spans 15 residues. Germline CDR1 reads LNHDA; CDR2 reads SQIVND (reference sequence). The CDR3 protein is CASSSGLAGTGELFF. DNA for the CDR3: TGTGCCAGTAGTTCGGGACTAGCGGGTACCGGGGAGCTGTTTTTT.

This rearrangement joins TRBV11-3 to TRBJ1-4, with D maybe TRBD1 (5 bases). Trimming took off 5 bases at V and 1 base at J, with 11 bases between the two ends. CDR1 and CDR2 (germline): SGHNT, YENEEA. This CDR3 spans 15 amino acids. The CDR3 spells CASSAGRLTNEKLFF. The DNA of the CDR3 is TGTGCCAGCAGCGCGGGACGACTAACTAATGAAAAACTGTTTTTT. Variable domain in full (rest from reference TRBV11-3 and TRBJ1-4): EAGVVQSPRYKIIEKKQPVAFWCNPISGHNTLYWYLQNLGQGPELLIRYENEEAVDDSQLPKDRFSAERLKGVDSTLKIQPAELGDSAVYLCASSAGRLTNEKLFFGSGTQLSVL.

This clone was seen only once. The V gene is TRBV6-6, the J gene TRBJ2-2; D gene ambiguous. CDR1 is MNHNY and CDR2 is SVGAGI in the germline V gene (reference sequence). This CDR3 has 15 amino acids. Trimming stripped 7 bases from V and 1 base from J, with 13 bases between. CDR3 in amino acids: CASTTDSKNTGELFF. CDR3 bases: TGTGCCAGCACCACAGATTCTAAGAACACCGGGGAGCTGTTTTTT.

In this sample, this clone turned up a few times. This chain connects TRBV4-1 to TRBJ1-4; no clear D gene. The CDR3 extends over 14 amino acids. Between the trimmed V and J ends, which lost 1 base and 5 bases, there was a span of 8 bases. Germline V gene lookup returns CDR1 MGHRA and CDR2 YSYEKL. In DNA, the CDR3 is TGCGCCAGCAGCCAAGCTGGCGGGAATGAAAAACTGTTTTTT. Translation gives CASSQAGGNEKLFF.

This clone was seen a single time. V is TRBV5-1 and J is TRBJ1-1, with TRBD1 matching over 9 bases. The CDR3 covers 15 residues. The V and J ends lost 3 bases and 4 bases, in that order; junction bases with no gene match: 7. The germline V gene has CDR1 SGHRS and CDR2 YFSETQ. The CDR3 loop is CASSSAGTGITEAFF. CDR3 DNA: TGCGCCAGCAGCTCAGCCGGGACAGGGATCACTGAAGCTTTCTTT.

The chain uses TRBV5-5 and TRBJ2-3; D is ambiguous. The germline V gene has CDR1 SGHKS and CDR2 YYEKEE (reference sequence). V shed 4 bases and J shed 3 bases, with 9 bases lying between them. The CDR3 runs to 13 residues. The CDR3 DNA is TGTGCCAGCAGCCCCCTCCGTACAGATACGCAGTATTTT. Its translation is CASSPLRTDTQYF.

This chain uses TRBV6-5 with TRBJ1-5; 7 nucleotides line up with TRBD1. Germline-derived CDR1 and CDR2 are MNHEY and SVGAGI. Losses at the gene ends were 5 bases for V and 9 bases for J; bases not matched to a gene: 7. The CDR3 is 13 amino acids. The CDR3 DNA reads TGTGCCAGCAGTAGACGACAGGGAAGGCCCCAGCATTTT. It yields the protein CASSRRQGRPQHF.

This clone was observed a handful of times. The V call is TRBV18, the J call TRBJ1-1; the match to TRBD1 covers 8 bases. The germline V gene has CDR1 KGHSH and CDR2 LQKENI. The CDR3 runs to 14 residues. The V gene end was trimmed by 3 bases and the J gene end by 1 base; junction bases not matched to a gene: 1. CDR3 sequence: CASSPGQENTEAFF. As DNA, the CDR3 is TGTGCCAGCTCACCGGGACAGGAGAACACTGAAGCTTTCTTT.

The V call is TRBV30, the J call TRBJ1-6; unclear D gene. This CDR3 region has 14 residues. The ends were cut back, 4 bases at V and 9 bases at J, with 16 bases in the middle. The germline CDR1 and CDR2 sequences are GTSNPN and SVGIG (reference sequence). The CDR3 loop reads CAWTLGGWSSPLHF. In DNA form, the CDR3 reads TGTGCCTGGACCCTAGGAGGTTGGAGTTCACCCCTCCACTTT. Full variable domain (rest looked up from reference TRBV30 and TRBJ1-6): SQTIHQWPATLVQPVGSPLSLECTVEGTSNPNLYWYRQAAGRGLQLLFYSVGIGQISSEVPQNLSASRPQDRQFILSSKKLLLSDSGFYLCAWTLGGWSSPLHFGNGTRLTVT.

This clone was seen a single time. The rearrangement joins TRBV24-1 to TRBJ1-6; the D gene is possibly TRBD1 (5 bases). Germline assignment: CDR1 KGHDR and CDR2 SFDVKD. V lost 8 bases to trimming and J lost 6 bases, with 37 bases between them. The CDR3 is 22 amino acids. The CDR3 DNA reads as TGTGCCACCATTAAACCCCGTCGGCGAGGAGGGAAGGGGATCAGTCCTAATTCACCCCTCCACTTT. This gives the protein CATIKPRRRGGKGISPNSPLHF.

The chain employs TRBV23-1 and TRBJ1-5; D gene ambiguous. TRBV23-1 is an ORF for which the function is uncertain. V was pared by 7 bases and J by 0 bases, with 10 bases between. The CDR3 is made up of 14 amino acids. This chain's CDR3 is CASTGEYSNQPQHF. The CDR3 region has the DNA TGCGCCAGCACCGGGGAATATAGCAATCAGCCCCAGCATTTT.